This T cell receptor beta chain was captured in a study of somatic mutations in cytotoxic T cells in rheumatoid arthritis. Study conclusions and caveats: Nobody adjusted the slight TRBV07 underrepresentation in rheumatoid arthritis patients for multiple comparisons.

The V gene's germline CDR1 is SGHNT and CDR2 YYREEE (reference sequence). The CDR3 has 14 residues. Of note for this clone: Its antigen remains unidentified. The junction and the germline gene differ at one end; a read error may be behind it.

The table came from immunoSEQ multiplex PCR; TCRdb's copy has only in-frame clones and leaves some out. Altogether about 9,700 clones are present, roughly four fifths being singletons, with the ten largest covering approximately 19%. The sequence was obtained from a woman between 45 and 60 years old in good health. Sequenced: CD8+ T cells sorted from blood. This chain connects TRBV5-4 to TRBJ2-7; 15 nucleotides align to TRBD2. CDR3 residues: CASSPRTSGGAQDF. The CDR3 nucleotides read TGTGCCAGCAGCCCCCGGACTAGCGGGGGGGCCCAGGACTTC. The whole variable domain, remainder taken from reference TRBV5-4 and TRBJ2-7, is ETGVTQSPTHLIKTRGQQVTLRCSSQSGHNTVSWYQQALGQGPQFIFQYYREEENGRGNFPPRFSGLQFPNYSSELNVNALELDDSALYLCASSPRTSGGAQDFGPGTRLTVT.